The clone carrying this T cell receptor beta chain was counted between two and nine times. The V segment lost 1 base and the J segment 3 bases; nucleotides outside the gene matches: 5. Per the germline V gene, CDR1 is SGHTA and CDR2 is FQGNSA. The length of the CDR3 is 15 residues. The sample belongs to a study of early T cells in non-severe SARS-CoV-2 infection. One entry per CDR3 protein, called by TCRdb with MiXCR from the 5' RACE reads. The data contain roughly 64,000 distinct CDR3 sequences, 11% of them singletons. The sequence was collected from an adult who was a healthcare worker with PCR-confirmed SARS-CoV-2 infection or an uninfected control (not recorded which). The gene calls are TRBV7-2 and TRBJ2-5; 7 bases align to TRBD1. Specimen: whole blood, collected at baseline. In DNA, the CDR3 is TGTGCCAGCAGCTTAGAGGGGGCAGGGGAAGAGACCCAGTACTTC. Residues: CASSLEGAGEETQYF.